The table lists the clone carrying this TCR beta chain with many counts. Its specificity is unknown. The ends were cut back, 5 bases at V and 0 bases at J, with 9 bases in the middle. Per germline, CDR1 SGHTA and CDR2 FQGNSA. This CDR3 is built from 14 residues. This specimen comes from a study of T cell repertoires in cytomegalovirus infection. Study information: From public TCR beta signatures came an indication of both CMV infection and matching HLA type. Findings and limits, study-wide: HLA-C-restricted CMV clonotypes gave the most frequent clonotype in two of eight donors.

TCRdb redid the calling of the reads with MiXCR, one entry per CDR3 protein. In the table there are some 200,000 distinct CDR3 sequences, nearly 9.5% of which are singletons. Sequences were obtained from PBMCs. This sequence originates from a human donor in good health (CMV status not recorded). Some clones in this sample may be carry-over from other donors' samples. The chain recombines TRBV7-2 with TRBJ2-3, with a weak D call TRBD1 (5 bases). Here the CDR3 DNA reads TGTGCCAGCAGCAAGACAGTGAGCACAGATACGCAGTATTTT. Its protein product is CASSKTVSTDTQYF. The variable domain in full, with the rest retrieved from reference TRBV7-2 and TRBJ2-3, is GAGVSQSPSNKVTEKGKDVELRCDPISGHTALYWYRQSLGQGLEFLIYFQGNSAPDKSGLPSDRFSAERTGGSVSTLTIQRTQQEDSAVYLCASSKTVSTDTQYFGPGTRLTVL.